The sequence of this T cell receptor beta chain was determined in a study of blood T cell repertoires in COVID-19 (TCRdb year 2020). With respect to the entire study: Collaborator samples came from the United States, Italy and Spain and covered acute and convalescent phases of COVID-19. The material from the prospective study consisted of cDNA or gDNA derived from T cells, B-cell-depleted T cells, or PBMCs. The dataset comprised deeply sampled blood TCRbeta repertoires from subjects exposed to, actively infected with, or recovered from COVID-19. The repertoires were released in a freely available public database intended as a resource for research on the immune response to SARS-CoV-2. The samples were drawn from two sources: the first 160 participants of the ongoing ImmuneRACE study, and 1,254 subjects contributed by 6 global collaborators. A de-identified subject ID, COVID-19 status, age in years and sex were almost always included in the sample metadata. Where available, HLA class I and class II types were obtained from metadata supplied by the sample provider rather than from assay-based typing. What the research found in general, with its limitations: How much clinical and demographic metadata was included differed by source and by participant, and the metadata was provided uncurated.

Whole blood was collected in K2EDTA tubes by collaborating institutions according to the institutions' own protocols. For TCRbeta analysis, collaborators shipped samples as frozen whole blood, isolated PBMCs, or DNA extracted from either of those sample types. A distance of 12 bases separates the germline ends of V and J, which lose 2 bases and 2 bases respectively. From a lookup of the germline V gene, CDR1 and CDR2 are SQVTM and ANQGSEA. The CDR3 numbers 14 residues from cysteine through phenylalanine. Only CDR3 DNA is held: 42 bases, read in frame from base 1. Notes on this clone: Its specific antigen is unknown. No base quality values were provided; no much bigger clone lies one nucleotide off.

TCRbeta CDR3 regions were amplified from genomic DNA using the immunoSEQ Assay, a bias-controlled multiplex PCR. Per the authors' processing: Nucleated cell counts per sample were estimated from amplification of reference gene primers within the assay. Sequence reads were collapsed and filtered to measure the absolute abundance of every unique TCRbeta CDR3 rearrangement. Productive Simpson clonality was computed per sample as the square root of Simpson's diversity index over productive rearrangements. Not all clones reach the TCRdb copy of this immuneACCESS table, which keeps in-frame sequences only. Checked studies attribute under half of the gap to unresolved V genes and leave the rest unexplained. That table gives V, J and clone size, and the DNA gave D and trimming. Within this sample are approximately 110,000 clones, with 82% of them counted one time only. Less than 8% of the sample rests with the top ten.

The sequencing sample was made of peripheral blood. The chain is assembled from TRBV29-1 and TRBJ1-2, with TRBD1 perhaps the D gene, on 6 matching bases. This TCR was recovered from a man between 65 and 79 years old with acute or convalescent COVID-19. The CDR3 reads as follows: CSVETGLRNYGYTF. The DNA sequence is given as TGCAGCGTTGAAACAGGGCTTCGCAACTATGGCTACACCTTC.